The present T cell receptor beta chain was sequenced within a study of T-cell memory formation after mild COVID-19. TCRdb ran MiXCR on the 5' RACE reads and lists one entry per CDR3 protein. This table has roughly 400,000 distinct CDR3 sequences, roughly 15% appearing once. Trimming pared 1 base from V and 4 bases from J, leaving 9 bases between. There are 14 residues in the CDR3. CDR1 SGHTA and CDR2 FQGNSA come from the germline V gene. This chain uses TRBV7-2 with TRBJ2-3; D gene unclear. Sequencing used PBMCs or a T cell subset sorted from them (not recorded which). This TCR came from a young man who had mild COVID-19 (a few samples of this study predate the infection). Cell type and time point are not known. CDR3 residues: CASSLGGTADTQYF. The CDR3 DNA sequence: TGTGCCAGCAGCTTAGGCGGCACTGCAGATACGCAGTATTTT.